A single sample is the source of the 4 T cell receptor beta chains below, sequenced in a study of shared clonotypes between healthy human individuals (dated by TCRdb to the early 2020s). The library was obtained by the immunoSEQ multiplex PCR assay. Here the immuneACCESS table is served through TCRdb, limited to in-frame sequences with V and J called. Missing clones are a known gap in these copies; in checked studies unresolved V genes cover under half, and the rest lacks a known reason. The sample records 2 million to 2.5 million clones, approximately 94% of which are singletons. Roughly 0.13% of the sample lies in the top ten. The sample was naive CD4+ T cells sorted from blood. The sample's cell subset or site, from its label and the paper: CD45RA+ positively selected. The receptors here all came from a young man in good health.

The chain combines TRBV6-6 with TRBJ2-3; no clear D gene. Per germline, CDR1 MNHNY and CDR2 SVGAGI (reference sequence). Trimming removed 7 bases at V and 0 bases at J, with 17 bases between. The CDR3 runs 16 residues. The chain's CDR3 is CASMLLPITSTDTQYF. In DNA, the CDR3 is TGTGCCAGCATGTTGCTTCCGATTACTAGCACAGATACGCAGTATTTT.

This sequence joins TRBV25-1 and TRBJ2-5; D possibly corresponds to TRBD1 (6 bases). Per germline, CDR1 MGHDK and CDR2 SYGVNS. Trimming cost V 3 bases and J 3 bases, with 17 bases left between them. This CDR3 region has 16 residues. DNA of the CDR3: TGTGCCAGCAGTGACCTCCTAGGACAGTTAAAAGAGACCCAGTACTTC. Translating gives CASSDLLGQLKETQYF.

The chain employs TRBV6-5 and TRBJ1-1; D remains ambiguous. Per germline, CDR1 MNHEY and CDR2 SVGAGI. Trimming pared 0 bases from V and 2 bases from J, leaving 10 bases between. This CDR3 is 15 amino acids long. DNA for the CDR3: TGTGCCAGCAGTTACTCGATTCACAGCAACACTGAAGCTTTCTTT. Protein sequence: CASSYSIHSNTEAFF.

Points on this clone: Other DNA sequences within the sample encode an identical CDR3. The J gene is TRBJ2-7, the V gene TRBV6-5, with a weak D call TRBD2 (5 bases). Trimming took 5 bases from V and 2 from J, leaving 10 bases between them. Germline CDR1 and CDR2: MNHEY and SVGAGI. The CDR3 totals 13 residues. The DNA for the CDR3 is TGTGCCAGCAGTCCGGGATCGCCCTACGAGCAGTACTTC. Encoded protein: CASSPGSPYEQYF.